A single T cell receptor (beta chain) is shown here with its context. Which antigen it targets is not known. It has no much larger one-base neighbor in the sample; base qualities were not kept. Peripheral blood CD8+ and CD4+ T cells from healthy donors, Susac syndrome patients and multiple sclerosis patients were profiled by high-throughput TCR beta sequencing. Susac syndrome patients met recently defined diagnostic criteria for definite or probable disease. CD8+ TEMRA cells were enriched by FACS, while bulk CD8+ and CD4+ T cells were purified by magnetic negative isolation. Blood was drawn into EDTA tubes, processed within 24 hours, and PBMCs were isolated by density gradient centrifugation. PBMCs intended for TCR sequencing were frozen in liquid nitrogen and were later thawed in a 37 degrees C water bath. Purity of sorted or isolated CD4+, CD8+ and CD8+ TEMRA cells was at least 90%. The CDR1 and CDR2 encoded by the germline V gene are SNHLY and FYNNEI. Trimming at the junction amounts to 4 bases on V and 2 bases on J, and the germline ends lie 8 bases apart. Its CDR3 holds 13 amino acids, cysteine through phenylalanine. Only CDR3 DNA remains: 39 bases, in frame from the first base.

This entry is derived from a study of CD8 T cells in Susac syndrome (dated by TCRdb to the late 2010s). About the study as a whole: Among the sequenced Susac syndrome patients, more than five had clinically active disease and 8 or 9 were in clinical remission. Susac syndrome patients were therapy-naive, on corticosteroids (some also receiving IVIg), or on IVIg alone at blood withdrawal. Whether CD8+ T cell activation and differentiation in Susac syndrome was antigen driven was tested using repertoire sequencing. General conclusions and limits of the study: No clonal expansion was detected in the CD4+ T cell repertoire of Susac syndrome patients. The number of individuals in the TCR sequencing and HLA analysis was acknowledged as relatively small.

RNA was extracted using the RNeasy kit, and roughly 0.5 to 1 microgram was reverse transcribed with random hexamers. The immunoSEQ multiplex PCR assay, which covers 54 Vbeta and 13 Jbeta segments, was used to amplify TCR beta CDR3 regions. PCR amplification bias was corrected using a synthetic template baseline for primer optimization and computational correction. Processing in the source paper ran as follows. Reads were annotated to V, D and J genes according to IMGT and were analyzed with immunoSEQ Analyzer, with only productive sequences retained. Clonality was calculated as one minus the Shannon entropy normalized by log2 of the number of productive unique sequences. For each patient and control, public and private clones were evaluated among the 100 most prevalent clones. Clones were defined as Susac-specific when absent from the healthy and MS cohorts, from about 970 published viral clones and from other ImmuneACCESS disease sequences. TCRdb passed the public sequencing reads through fastp at Q25 and MiXCR, retaining productive beta sequences. Under each unique CDR3 protein, matching rows form one entry showing the most common genes and DNA. These V and J calls rely on TCRdb rather than the paper's analysis. The table for this sample lists roughly 200,000 distinct CDR3 sequences; about 94% of them were counted only once. 0.085% to 0.1% of the sample belongs to the ten largest clones.

The receptor chain draws on TRBV2 and TRBJ1-2; no D gene call is confident. The sequenced material came from CD4+ T cells from PBMCs. The clonotype originates from a human donor with Susac syndrome. The DNA sequence is given as TGTGCCAGCAGTGGCGTAGGGAACTATGGCTACACCTTC. This sequence encodes CASSGVGNYGYTF.